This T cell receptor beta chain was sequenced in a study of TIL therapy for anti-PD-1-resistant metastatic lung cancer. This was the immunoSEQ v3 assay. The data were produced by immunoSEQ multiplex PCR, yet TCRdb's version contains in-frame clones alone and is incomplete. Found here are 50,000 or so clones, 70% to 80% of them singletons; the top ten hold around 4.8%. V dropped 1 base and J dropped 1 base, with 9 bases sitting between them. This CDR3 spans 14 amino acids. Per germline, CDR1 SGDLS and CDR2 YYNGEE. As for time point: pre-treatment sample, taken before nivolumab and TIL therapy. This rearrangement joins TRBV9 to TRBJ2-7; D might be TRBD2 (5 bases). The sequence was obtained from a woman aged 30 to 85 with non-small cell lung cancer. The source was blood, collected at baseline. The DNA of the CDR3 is TGTGCCAGCAGCGTATCACCGGGATCCTACGAGCAGTACTTC. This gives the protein CASSVSPGSYEQYF.